The present TCR beta chain was sequenced within a study of CD4+ T cells in melanoma (dated by TCRdb to between 2020 and 2023). Some background on the complete study: Neoantigen-specific CD4+ T cells in human melanoma were what the study investigated.

V is reduced by 10 bases and J by 6 bases, leaving a spacing of 12 bases between them. The germline V gene provides CDR1 ENHRY and CDR2 SYGVKD. Spanning cysteine to phenylalanine, the CDR3 consists of 12 amino acids. The only DNA kept is the CDR3, 36 bases in frame from the first base. The donors were melanoma patients. Comments on this clone: What this receptor recognizes is not known. Base quality data are lacking; no much larger clone is found one base away.

Libraries were made using the immunoSEQ multiplex PCR assay. In TCRdb, the immuneACCESS table is reduced to in-frame sequences with V and J assigned. These tables do not hold every clone; where another copy was compared, an unresolved V gene accounts for under half, and the others remain unexplained. This sample holds tens of thousands of clones; almost 70% were observed only once. Of the sample, 4.8% falls within the top ten clones. Broad study findings and their caveats: Neoantigen-specific CD4+ T cells in melanoma were reported to have a range of differentiation states. The report described a correlation between neoantigen-specific CD4+ T cells and the function of CD8+ T cells, macrophages and B cells.

The rearrangement joined TRBV10-3 to TRBJ1-4; TRBD1 is a possible D gene, resting on 5 matching bases. The TCR originated in a human donor with melanoma. Specimen: tumor tissue. The CDR3 in this case is CATGDLDEKLFF. The nucleotide sequence is TGTGCCACCGGGGACCTAGATGAAAAACTGTTTTTT.